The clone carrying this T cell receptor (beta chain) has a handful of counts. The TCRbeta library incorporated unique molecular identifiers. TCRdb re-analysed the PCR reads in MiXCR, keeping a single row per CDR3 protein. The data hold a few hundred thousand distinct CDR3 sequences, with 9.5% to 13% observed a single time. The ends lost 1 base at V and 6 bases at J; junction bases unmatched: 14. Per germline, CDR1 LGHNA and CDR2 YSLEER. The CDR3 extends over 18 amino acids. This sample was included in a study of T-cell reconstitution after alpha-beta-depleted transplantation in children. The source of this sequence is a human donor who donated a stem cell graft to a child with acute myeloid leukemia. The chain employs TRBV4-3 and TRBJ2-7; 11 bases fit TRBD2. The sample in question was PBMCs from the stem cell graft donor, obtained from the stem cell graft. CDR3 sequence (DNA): TGCGCCAGCAGCCAAGGTCCGGTAGCGGGAGGGCCGAGGGGCGAGCAGTACTTC. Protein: CASSQGPVAGGPRGEQYF.